The 13 T cell receptor beta chains presented below share a single source sample, sequenced in a study of cytomegalovirus exposure and HLA in healthy donors. The PCR was carried out with 60 Vbeta primers and 13 Jbeta primers. The data were produced by immunoSEQ multiplex PCR, yet TCRdb's version contains in-frame clones alone and is incomplete. The table counts some 180,000 clones; about 6.5% lies in the top ten. Sequenced input: PBMCs. Receptors originate from a man between 25 and 39 years old in good health and CMV-seronegative.

The DNA for the CDR3 is TGTGCCAGCAGCCCCCTGGGGACAGAATATGGCTACACCTTC. It translates to CASSPLGTEYGYTF. The rearrangement links TRBV9 to TRBJ1-2; 7 bases map to TRBD1. Trimming cost V 4 bases and J 5 bases; bases outside gene matches: 8. The germline gives CDR1 SGDLS, CDR2 YYNGEE. There are 14 residues in the CDR3.

The rearrangement links TRBV6-1 to TRBJ2-1; a weak D match, TRBD1 (5 bases). V lost 3 bases and J 7 bases, leaving 7 bases between the germline ends. The CDR3 contains 12 residues. CDR1 and CDR2 from the germline V gene are MNHNS and SASEGT. As DNA, the CDR3 is TGTGCCAGCAGTGACCCAGGGAATGAGCAGTTCTTC. Translation gives CASSDPGNEQFF.

J is TRBJ1-3 and V is TRBV13; 8 bases line up with TRBD1. The V segment lost 0 bases and the J segment 3 bases; nucleotides outside the gene matches: 10. CDR1 PRHDT and CDR2 FYEKMQ come from the germline V gene (reference sequence). This CDR3 region has 18 residues. The DNA for the CDR3 is TGTGCCAGCAGCTTAGGGACAGGGGCCGAAGGGCGTGGAAACACCATATATTTT. Amino acid sequence: CASSLGTGAEGRGNTIYF.

Of note for this clone: A junction end diverges from the germline sequence, so it may reflect a read error. The genes are TRBV5-4 and TRBJ2-2; 9 bases align to TRBD1. The germline V gene has CDR1 SGHNT and CDR2 YYREEE (reference sequence). The CDR3 is made up of 14 amino acids. The CDR3 reads CASSPEQGAGELSF. The CDR3 nucleotides are TGTGCCAGCAGCCCAGAACAGGGGGCCGGGGAGCTGTCTTTT.

The chain has TRBV27 and TRBJ2-7, with D possibly matching TRBD1 (5 bases). Trimming removed 6 bases from V and 2 bases from J, with 17 bases in between. CDR1 and CDR2 (germline): MNHEY, SMNVEV (reference sequence). CDR3 length: 15 amino acids. This CDR3 is CASSPTTGMPYEQYF. DNA of the CDR3: TGTGCCAGCAGCCCGACCACAGGTATGCCCTACGAGCAGTACTTC.

The chain combines TRBV19 with TRBJ1-2; 9 bases align to TRBD1. The CDR3 has 13 amino acids. The germline V gene encodes CDR1 LNHDA and CDR2 SQIVND (reference sequence). The V gene end was trimmed by 3 bases and the J gene end by 6 bases; junction bases not matched to a gene: 2. CDR3 loop: CASSITGGNGYTF. The CDR3 nucleotides read TGTGCCAGTAGTATCACAGGGGGCAATGGCTACACCTTC.

The chain recombines TRBV6-5 with TRBJ2-3; possibly TRBD2 for D (7 bases). The CDR3 length is 15 residues. Trimming left V 2 bases short and J 5 bases short, with 14 bases between. Per the germline V gene, CDR1 is MNHEY and CDR2 is SVGAGI. CDR3 protein: CASSYQGGEIDTQYF. CDR3 coding DNA: TGTGCCAGCAGTTACCAAGGGGGGGAGATAGATACGCAGTATTTT.

J is TRBJ1-1 and V is TRBV19; 7 bases are a match to TRBD1. Germline V CDR1 and CDR2: LNHDA, SQIVND (reference sequence). The ends lost 5 bases at V and 1 base at J; junction bases unmatched: 7. CDR3 length: 15 residues. The CDR3 sequence is CASSGTGTANTEAFF. The CDR3 region has the DNA TGTGCCAGTAGTGGCACCGGGACAGCGAACACTGAAGCTTTCTTT.

For this clone: A read error is likely, as this CDR3 ends without the conserved phenylalanine or tryptophan. CDR3 nucleotide sequence: TGCGCCAGCCTCAGGGGGCAGCTTGGCTACACCCTC. As protein: CASLRGQLGYTL. The chain couples TRBV10-2 to TRBJ1-2; TRBD1 matches 8 bases. The V segment lost 8 bases and the J segment 7 bases; nucleotides outside the gene matches: 6. CDR3 length: 12 residues. Germline assignment: CDR1 WSHSY and CDR2 SAAADI.

The CDR3 sequence is CASSLSPQGAIYGYTF. DNA of the CDR3: TGTGCCAGCAGTCTTTCCCCACAGGGAGCGATCTATGGCTACACCTTC. The V call is TRBV27, the J call TRBJ1-2, with a tentative D call TRBD1 (6 bases). Trimming took 5 bases from V and 4 from J, leaving 20 bases between them. Germline CDR1 and CDR2: MNHEY and SMNVEV (reference sequence). The length of the CDR3 is 16 residues.

The chain employs TRBV28 and TRBJ2-7; D is perhaps TRBD1 (6 bases). CDR3 length: 15 amino acids. V was trimmed by 5 bases and J by 4 bases, leaving 18 bases between them. Germline CDR1 reads MDHEN; CDR2 reads SYDVKM. The CDR3, as DNA: TGTGCCAGCAGTGACCAACAGGGAGTAGTTTACGAGCAGTACTTC. It specifies CASSDQQGVVYEQYF. Based on the CDR3 plus reference TRBV28 and TRBJ2-7, the full variable domain is DVKVTQSSRYLVKRTGEKVFLECVQDMDHENMFWYRQDPGLGLRLIYFSYDVKMKEKGDIPEGYSVSREKKERFSLILESASTNQTSMYLCASSDQQGVVYEQYFGPGTRLTVT.

The chain has TRBV7-9 and TRBJ2-5; 9 bases match TRBD1. The trim removed 5 bases at V and 5 bases at J, leaving 12 bases unmatched. The CDR3 extends over 16 amino acids. In germline, CDR1 is SEHNR, CDR2 FQNEAQ (reference sequence). In nucleotides, the CDR3 is TGTGCCAGCAGCCCACACGACAGGGGGGCCGGGGAGACCCAGTACTTC. Encoded protein: CASSPHDRGAGETQYF.

V gene TRBV30 combines with J gene TRBJ2-2; no definite D call. V was cut by 3 bases and J by 0 bases, with 8 bases left in between. This CDR3 spans 14 amino acids. Germline CDR1 reads GTSNPN; CDR2 reads SVGIG (reference sequence). This CDR3 is CAWRVGANTGELFF. Here the CDR3 DNA reads TGTGCCTGGAGGGTCGGAGCGAACACCGGGGAGCTGTTTTTT.